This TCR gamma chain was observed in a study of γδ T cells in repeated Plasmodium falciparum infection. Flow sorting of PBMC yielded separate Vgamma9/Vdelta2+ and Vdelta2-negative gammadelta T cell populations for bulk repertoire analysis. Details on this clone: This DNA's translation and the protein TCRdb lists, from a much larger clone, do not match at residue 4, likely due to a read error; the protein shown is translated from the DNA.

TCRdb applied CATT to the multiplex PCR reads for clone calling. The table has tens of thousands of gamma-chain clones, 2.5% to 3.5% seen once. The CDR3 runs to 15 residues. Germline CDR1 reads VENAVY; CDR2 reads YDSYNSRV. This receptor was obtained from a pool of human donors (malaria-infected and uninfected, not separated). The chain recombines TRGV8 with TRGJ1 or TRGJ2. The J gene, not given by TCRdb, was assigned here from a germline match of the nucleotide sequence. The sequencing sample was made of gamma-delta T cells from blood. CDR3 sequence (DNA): TGTGCCACCCGGGATAGAAGGCCCCATTATTATAAGAAACTCTTT. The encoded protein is CATRDRRPHYYKKLF.